The subject of this entry is one TCR beta chain. Its antigen is currently unknown. The data stem from a study of regulatory T cells. General study results and limits: Hydrophobic residues at CDR3 positions 6 and 7 were enriched in conventional CD4+ T cells of CD3G-deficient patients.

Germline values: CDR1 SGHVS, CDR2 FQNEAQ. This CDR3 comprises 17 residues. The V and J ends lost 5 bases and 4 bases, in that order; junction bases with no gene match: 17. CD4+ cells were sorted into CD25-high CD127-low regulatory cells and CD25-low CD127-high conventional cells. Primers: 52 TRBV forward and 13 TRBJ reverse. Assay used: immunoSEQ multiplex PCR; TCRdb lists only in-frame clones, some missing. The sample contains some 30,000 clones, 93% of which appear only once. The chain joins TRBV7-8 to TRBJ2-7; TRBD1 aligns across 7 bases. The origin of this receptor is a child aged 2 to 10 with CD3G deficiency. The sample comprised conventional CD4+ T cells sorted from blood. The chain's CDR3 is CASSPRMGQRNRYEQYF. As DNA, the CDR3 is TGTGCCAGCAGCCCTAGGATGGGACAGAGGAATAGATACGAGCAGTACTTC. The full variable domain, completed using reference TRBV7-8 and TRBJ2-7, is GAGVSQSPRYKVAKRGQDVALRCDPISGHVSLFWYQQALGQGPEFLTYFQNEAQLDKSGLPSDRFFAERPEGSVSTLKIQRTQQEDSAVYLCASSPRMGQRNRYEQYFGPGTRLTVT.